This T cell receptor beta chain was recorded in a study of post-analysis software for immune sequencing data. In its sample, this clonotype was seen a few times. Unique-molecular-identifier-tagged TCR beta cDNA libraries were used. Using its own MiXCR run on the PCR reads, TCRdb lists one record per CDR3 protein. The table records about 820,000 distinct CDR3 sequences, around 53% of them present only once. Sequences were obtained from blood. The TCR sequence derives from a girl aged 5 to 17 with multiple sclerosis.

CDR3 nucleotides: TGCAGTGCTAGAGAGGTCAGCATACTGACCAATAATTCACCCCTCCACTTT. It encodes CSAREVSILTNNSPLHF. This chain connects TRBV20-1 to TRBJ1-6; D gene ambiguous. Germline loops: CDR1 DFQATT, CDR2 SNEGSKA (reference sequence). Trimming left V 0 bases short and J 5 bases short, with 17 bases between. CDR3 length equals 17 residues.